This T cell receptor (beta chain) was obtained from a study of T cell clones after liver transplantation. Proliferating CFSE-low MLR cells were sequenced to define alloreactive TCRbeta sequences. With respect to this clone: What it recognizes is unknown.

The length of the CDR3 is 16 residues. V gave up 4 bases and J gave up 9 bases; unmatched junction bases: 12. CDR1 and CDR2 (germline): SGHNT, YYREEE (reference sequence). Data came from immunoSEQ multiplex PCR; TCRdb stores just in-frame clones and leaves some out. Of about 110 clones listed, roughly half are singletons. V usage is TRBV5-4 and J usage is TRBJ2-5; TRBD2 agrees at 13 bases. The clonotype comes from a human patient who received a liver transplant. Some T cells may arise from the graft donor. The sequencing input was CD8+ T cells from cultured PBMCs. CDR3 sequence reads: CASSLEGGLAGKAQYF. The CDR3 DNA follows: TGTGCCAGCAGCCTCGAGGGGGGACTAGCGGGGAAGGCCCAGTACTTC.